The 18 T cell receptor beta chains reported below all come from one sample, sequenced in a study of identical twins' blood T cells. A single record per CDR3 protein comes from TCRdb applying MiXCR to the 5' RACE reads. Here the sample spans a few hundred thousand distinct CDR3 sequences, roughly 30% being singletons. Sequencing input: PBMCs. The receptors were sampled from a woman aged 18-49 years in good health.

A note on this clonotype: This may arise from a read error, as a much more abundant clone is one base away. The chain links TRBV12-3 or TRBV12-4 to TRBJ1-1, with unresolved D. V lost 5 bases, J lost 0 bases, and 4 bases lay in between. This CDR3 comprises 12 residues. CDR3 amino acids: CASSKMNTEAFF. Written as DNA, the CDR3 is TGTGCCAGCAGTAAGATGAACACTGAAGCTTTCTTT.

V and J are TRBV7-2 and TRBJ2-2; maybe TRBD2 (5 bases). This CDR3 contains 16 residues. Trimming pared 1 base from V and 1 base from J, leaving 10 bases between. CDR1 and CDR2 (germline): SGHTA, FQGNSA. The CDR3 is CASSLVRRENTGELFF. CDR3 bases: TGTGCCAGCAGCTTAGTTAGACGGGAGAACACCGGGGAGCTGTTTTTT. The full variable domain, completed using reference TRBV7-2 and TRBJ2-2, is GAGVSQSPSNKVTEKGKDVELRCDPISGHTALYWYRQSLGQGLEFLIYFQGNSAPDKSGLPSDRFSAERTGGSVSTLTIQRTQQEDSAVYLCASSLVRRENTGELFFGEGSRLTVL.

This chain connects TRBV19 to TRBJ2-5; D is possibly TRBD1 or TRBD2 (5 bases each). V gave up 2 bases and J gave up 5 bases, with 9 bases separating them. The CDR3 consists of 13 residues. Germline V gene lookup returns CDR1 LNHDA and CDR2 SQIVND (reference sequence). The CDR3 region is CASSIKWGETQYF. DNA for the CDR3: TGTGCCAGTAGTATAAAGTGGGGGGAGACCCAGTACTTC.

This chain uses TRBV12-3 or TRBV12-4 with TRBJ1-6, with D perhaps TRBD1 (6 bases). The V gene lost 6 bases and the J gene lost 8 bases, with 14 bases spanning the gap. CDR3 length: 14 residues. CDR3 sequence reads: CASSPQGPDSPLHF. DNA of the CDR3: TGTGCCAGCAGCCCGCAGGGGCCAGATTCACCCCTCCACTTT.

This sequence joins TRBV20-1 and TRBJ1-2; D remains ambiguous. Germline lookup yields CDR1 DFQATT and CDR2 SNEGSKA (reference sequence). Trimming cost V 6 bases and J 3 bases, with 14 bases left between them. The CDR3 length is 13 residues. The CDR3 reads CSARREVDYGYTF. The CDR3 coding sequence is TGCAGTGCCAGGAGGGAAGTGGACTATGGCTACACCTTC.

This clonotype was counted a few times. This sequence joins TRBV18 and TRBJ1-1; D gene ambiguous. The V end lost 4 bases, the J end lost 8 bases, and 20 bases lay between the germline ends. Germline CDR1 and CDR2: KGHSH and LQKENI. The CDR3 spans 15 residues. The CDR3 loop is CASSQNTNAPGEAFF. The CDR3 DNA reads TGTGCCAGCTCACAGAATACTAACGCCCCGGGGGAAGCTTTCTTT.

This clonotype was seen many times. The chain is built from TRBV10-3 and TRBJ1-1, with 7 bases lining up with TRBD1. The CDR3 consists of 15 residues. CDR1 and CDR2 (germline): ENHRY, SYGVKD. Germline trimming cut 0 bases from V and 1 base from J; bases unmatched to any gene: 2. CDR3: CAISESRDRNTEAFF. DNA for the CDR3: TGTGCCATCAGTGAGTCTAGGGACAGGAACACTGAAGCTTTCTTT.

The rearrangement links TRBV29-1 to TRBJ2-1, with D uncertain. In germline, CDR1 is SQVTM, CDR2 ANQGSEA. Trimming removed 5 bases at V and 6 bases at J, with 8 bases between. This CDR3 is 11 amino acids long. The CDR3 loop reads CSVTAPNEQFF. As DNA, the CDR3 is TGCAGCGTTACCGCCCCCAATGAGCAGTTCTTC.

This clonotype was seen a single time. The chain couples TRBV4-3 to TRBJ2-2; TRBD2 might be the D (6 bases). Between the trimmed V and J ends, which lost 0 bases and 7 bases, there was a span of 18 bases. The CDR3 spans 17 residues. Germline V lookup: CDR1 LGHNA, CDR2 YSLEER. CDR3 DNA sequence: TGCGCCAGCAGCCAAGACCTATTTGGGGGGTCAAGCGGGGAGCTGTTTTTT. This codes for CASSQDLFGGSSGELFF.

This clonotype showed up just a few times. J is TRBJ1-1 and V is TRBV6-5, with 10 positions matching TRBD1. Germline assignment: CDR1 MNHEY and CDR2 SVGAGI. The CDR3 has 16 amino acids. J was trimmed by 5 bases and V by 5 bases; bases with no gene match: 11. CDR3 loop: CASSKRPGQGITEAFF. In DNA, the CDR3 is TGTGCCAGCAGTAAACGACCGGGACAGGGGATAACTGAAGCTTTCTTT.

This clonotype was found a few times. V usage is TRBV5-6 and J usage is TRBJ1-1; D is unresolved. The CDR3 contains 15 residues. Per germline, CDR1 SGHDT and CDR2 YYEEEE. Trimming took 0 bases from V and 5 from J, leaving 14 bases between them. The CDR3 sequence: CASSLDPVMRTEAFF. In DNA, the CDR3 is TGTGCCAGCAGCTTGGACCCGGTAATGAGGACTGAAGCTTTCTTT.

Regarding this clonotype: The junction shows a germline mismatch at one end, possibly a read error. The chain couples TRBV5-5 to TRBJ1-2; no firm D call. CDR1 is SGHKS, CDR2 YYEKEE, per germline (reference sequence). This CDR3 has 15 amino acids. CDR3 region: CASSLAFESSYCYTF. In nucleotides, the CDR3 is TGTGCCAGCAGCTTGGCCTTCGAGTCTAGCTATTGCTACACCTTC.

This clonotype has a count of ten or more. This chain uses TRBV20-1 with TRBJ2-1; 9 nucleotides match TRBD2. CDR3 length: 15 residues. Germline V gene sequence: CDR1 DFQATT, CDR2 SNEGSKA (reference sequence). V lost 0 bases and J lost 8; bases outside the gene matches: 8. The CDR3 protein is CSAREVAGVGDEQFF. Here the CDR3 DNA reads TGCAGTGCTAGAGAGGTAGCGGGAGTTGGCGATGAGCAGTTCTTC.

This chain joins TRBV2 and TRBJ2-2; weak D call: TRBD1 (6 bases). The CDR3 is made up of 14 amino acids. Trimming took off 6 bases at V and 1 base at J, with 9 bases between the two ends. Germline CDR1 SNHLY, CDR2 FYNNEI. CDR3 in DNA: TGTGCCAGCAGAGGACAGATGAACACCGGGGAGCTGTTTTTT. Translation gives CASRGQMNTGELFF.

This clonotype was counted at least ten times. This sequence joins TRBV6-2 or TRBV6-3 and TRBJ2-2; D is unclear. This CDR3 comprises 11 residues. Trimming removed 2 bases at V and 6 bases at J, with 1 base between. Germline loops: CDR1 MNHEY, CDR2 SVGEGT. In DNA form, the CDR3 reads TGTGCCAGCAGTTACCCCGGGGAGCTGTTTTTT. Protein: CASSYPGELFF.

In regard to this clonotype: Lacking the conserved final phenylalanine or tryptophan, this CDR3 likely reflects a read error. The V call is TRBV7-2, the J call TRBJ2-5, with D unresolved. Germline values: CDR1 SGHTA, CDR2 FQGNSA. This CDR3 is 14 amino acids long. Trimming left V 1 base short and J 5 bases short, with 11 bases between. CDR3 DNA: TGTGCCAGCAGCTTAGAACCGAATCGGGAGACCCAGTACCTC. Its protein is CASSLEPNRETQYL.

This chain uses TRBV28 with TRBJ2-5; 8 bases agree with TRBD2. V trimming: 10 bases; J trimming: 0 bases; junction bases outside the gene matches: 13. This CDR3 has 16 residues. Germline V CDR1 and CDR2: MDHEN, SYDVKM. The CDR3 spells CATGERTSGYQETQYF. CDR3 coding DNA: TGTGCCACCGGAGAGAGAACTAGCGGATACCAAGAGACCCAGTACTTC.

A few counts support this clonotype. This chain joins TRBV7-2 and TRBJ2-2; 7 bases are shared with TRBD1. The V gene's germline CDR1 is SGHTA and CDR2 FQGNSA. This CDR3 is built from 15 residues. With V trimmed by 5 bases and J by 5 bases, 8 bases remained unmatched. CDR3 nucleotides: TGTGCCAGCAGCACACGGGACAGCCTGACCGGGGAGCTGTTTTTT. It is translated as CASSTRDSLTGELFF.